This entry describes one T cell receptor (beta chain). The clone's antigen remains unknown. Base-call qualities are not available, and no considerably larger clone is one nucleotide away. Genomic DNA served as template for TCR beta VDJ combination and CDR3 sequence profiling. An Illumina HiSeq 2000 was used for TCR repertoire sequencing. The source study handled its data this way. TRBV/TRBJ rearrangement plots, CDR3 size and DJ length profiles, and Simpson's diversity index were used to assess repertoires. The most abundant DNA sequence in the deep sequencing data was taken as the immunodominant clone. CDR3 amino acid sequences were checked for sharing across subjects and were also compared against the VDJdb database and published repertoires. TCRdb redid the processing of the public reads, applying fastp at Q25 and MiXCR, and retained in-frame beta chains. Every distinct CDR3 protein forms one entry, paired with its most common genes and DNA. None of the V and J calls come from the authors' own analysis; TCRdb made them. The sample table lists about 190,000 distinct CDR3 sequences, 64% of them with a count of one. The leading ten clones occupy approximately 44% of the sample.

The data were obtained in a study of CD8+CD57+ T cells in acquired aplastic anemia listed by TCRdb under 2018. Turning to the overall study: DNA extracted from sorted CD4+ and CD8+ cells had a mean of about 3 ug, with a range of roughly 0.19 to 27.4 ug. Here is what the overall study found, with its caveats: No significant difference in CD8+ Simpson's diversity was found between patients and healthy controls (P=0.060). Although roughly 29 CD8+ CDR3 sequences were shared by patients and controls, these sequences appeared highly expressed in patients and within the immunodominant clones of patients.

The CDR3 measures 16 amino acids from cysteine to phenylalanine. CDR3 DNA only is kept here, 48 bases in frame from base 1. Based on the germline V gene, the CDR1 and CDR2 sequences are ENHRY and SYGVKD. Trimming leaves V shorter by 3 bases and J shorter by 4 bases, with the junction holding 6 bases beyond the gene matches. In the study, sorted CD4+ and CD8+ blood T cells from patients with severe aplastic anemia and from healthy subjects underwent deep sequencing of TCR repertoires. Ficoll-Paque density gradient centrifugation was used to isolate peripheral blood mononuclear cells. CD4+ and CD8+ T cells were sorted by FACS or magnetic beads before DNA extraction.

The source is a human donor with severe aplastic anemia or a healthy control (not recorded which). The sequenced material came from sorted CD4+, CD8+, or CD8+CD57+ T cells (not recorded which) from PBMCs. The chain links TRBV10-3 with TRBJ2-7; TRBD2 aligns with 13 central bases. The sequenced DNA: TGTGCCATCAGTGACGGGAGGACTAGCGGGAGATACGAGCAGTACTTC. Translated, it gives CAISDGRTSGRYEQYF.